These 27 T cell receptor beta chains were sequenced from one sample in a study of T cell responses to AZD1222 COVID-19 vaccine. This table comes from immunoSEQ multiplex PCR, and its TCRdb copy is limited to in-frame clones, with some not included. This repertoire shows about 100,000 clones, 70% to 90% found once; its top ten account for 2% to 2.5%. The sequencing here drew on peripheral blood, taken 28 days after the second AZD1222 dose. These receptors were collected from an adult who received the AZD1222 COVID-19 vaccine.

The genes are TRBV7-8 and TRBJ2-5; D may match TRBD1 or TRBD2 (5 bases each). Trimming took 3 bases from V and 1 from J, leaving 15 bases between them. Germline V gene data show CDR1 as SGHVS and CDR2 as FQNEAQ. This CDR3 has 16 amino acids. CDR3 sequence reads: CASSFTGQGGQETQYF. The CDR3 region has the DNA TGTGCCAGCAGCTTTACGGGGCAGGGCGGCCAAGAGACCCAGTACTTC.

The chain carries TRBV9 and TRBJ2-1; 10 nucleotides agree with TRBD1. Germline trimming cut 0 bases from V and 4 bases from J; bases unmatched to any gene: 1. Per germline, CDR1 SGDLS and CDR2 YYNGEE. CDR3 length: 15 amino acids. DNA for the CDR3: TGTGCCAGCAGCGTAGGGACAGGGGGATACAATGAGCAGTTCTTC. Protein: CASSVGTGGYNEQFF.

The table lists this clone with a few counts. The V call is TRBV3-1 (or the pseudogene TRBV3-2), the J call TRBJ1-1; D not resolved. Looked up from germline, CDR1 is LGHDT and CDR2 is YNNKEL (reference sequence). V gave up 2 bases and J gave up 2 bases, with 9 bases separating them. The CDR3 loop spans 14 amino acids. CDR3: CASSQRQGNTEAFF. CDR3 coding DNA: TGTGCCAGCAGCCAAAGACAAGGTAACACTGAAGCTTTCTTT.

V and J are TRBV6-5 and TRBJ1-3; a possible D gene is TRBD1 (5 bases). V was trimmed by 6 bases and J by 4 bases, leaving 13 bases between them. The germline V gene has CDR1 MNHEY and CDR2 SVGAGI. The CDR3 spans 14 residues. CDR3: CASRARGSGNTIYF. CDR3 in DNA: TGTGCCAGCAGGGCCCGGGGCTCAGGAAACACCATATATTTT.

This chain uses TRBV18 with TRBJ1-6; the D gene is possibly TRBD1 (6 bases). V was pared by 3 bases and J by 0 bases, with 15 bases between. CDR3 length: 18 amino acids. The germline CDR1 and CDR2 sequences are KGHSH and LQKENI. For the CDR3, the DNA is TGTGCCAGCTCACCGAGACGGGACAAGAGCTCCTATAATTCACCCCTCCACTTT. Protein product: CASSPRRDKSSYNSPLHF.

The rearrangement links TRBV7-2 to TRBJ2-3; 10 nucleotides agree with TRBD2. Germline-derived CDR1 and CDR2 are SGHTA and FQGNSA. V shed 4 bases, J shed 4 bases, and the junction held 5 bases outside the gene matches. CDR3 size: 15 residues. The CDR3: CASSSAGGPSDTQYF. The CDR3 DNA reads TGTGCCAGCAGCTCAGCGGGAGGGCCATCAGATACGCAGTATTTT.

The V gene is TRBV2, the J gene TRBJ2-3, with 9 bases aligning to TRBD1. Germline CDR1 and CDR2: SNHLY and FYNNEI. The V gene end was trimmed by 3 bases and the J gene end by 4 bases; junction bases not matched to a gene: 5. This CDR3 comprises 15 residues. CDR3 coding DNA: TGTGCCAGCAGTGAGGGACAGGGTTTAGCAGATACGCAGTATTTT. This translates into CASSEGQGLADTQYF.

The V gene is TRBV7-2, the J gene TRBJ1-3; D uncertain. Germline CDR1 reads SGHTA; CDR2 reads FQGNSA. The CDR3 is made up of 14 amino acids. V gave up 5 bases and J gave up 0 bases, with 8 bases separating them. CDR3 in amino acids: CASSPKSSGNTIYF. DNA for the CDR3: TGTGCCAGCAGCCCGAAGAGCTCTGGAAACACCATATATTTT.

This clone was found once. V is TRBV7-6 and J is TRBJ2-7; D is uncertain. The germline V gene encodes CDR1 SGHVS and CDR2 FNYEAQ. Trimming removed 1 base at V and 2 bases at J, with 12 bases between. This CDR3 is 15 amino acids long. CDR3 protein: CASSLGGFLAYEQYF. The CDR3 nucleotides are TGTGCCAGCAGCTTAGGGGGATTCTTAGCCTACGAGCAGTACTTC.

This clone was counted a single time. This chain uses TRBV9 with TRBJ2-1, with 12 bases matching TRBD2. This CDR3 contains 16 residues. Germline CDR1 SGDLS, CDR2 YYNGEE. The ends lost 4 bases at V and 7 bases at J; junction bases unmatched: 9. The CDR3 DNA sequence: TGTGCCAGCAGCTACCCCCTAGCGGGAGGGGTAAATGAGCAGTTCTTC. Translated, it gives CASSYPLAGGVNEQFF.

The chain couples TRBV5-4 to TRBJ1-2; the D gene is possibly TRBD1 (6 bases). CDR1 SGHNT and CDR2 YYREEE come from the germline V gene (reference sequence). This CDR3 region has 13 residues. V lost 5 bases and J lost 7, with 15 bases in between. This chain's CDR3 is CASRRIGGLGYTF. CDR3 nucleotide sequence: TGTGCCAGCAGAAGAATCGGGGGCCTTGGCTACACCTTC. Drawing the rest from reference TRBV5-4 and TRBJ1-2, the complete variable domain is ETGVTQSPTHLIKTRGQQVTLRCSSQSGHNTVSWYQQALGQGPQFIFQYYREEENGRGNFPPRFSGLQFPNYSSELNVNALELDDSALYLCASRRIGGLGYTFGSGTRLTVV.

The CDR3 spells CASSVEGIAYNEQFF. As DNA, the CDR3 is TGTGCCAGCAGCGTAGAGGGGATAGCCTACAATGAGCAGTTCTTC. The chain joins TRBV9 to TRBJ2-1; D possibly corresponds to TRBD1 (5 bases). Germline V lookup: CDR1 SGDLS, CDR2 YYNGEE. The CDR3 extends over 15 amino acids. V shed 0 bases and J shed 2 bases, with 9 bases lying between them. The whole variable domain, filled in from reference TRBV9 and TRBJ2-1, reads DSGVTQTPKHLITATGQRVTLRCSPRSGDLSVYWYQQSLDQGLQFLIQYYNGEERAKGNILERFSAQQFPDLHSELNLSSLELGDSALYFCASSVEGIAYNEQFFGPGTRLTVL.

This rearrangement joins TRBV28 to TRBJ2-2; D is possibly TRBD1 (7 bases). CDR1 MDHEN and CDR2 SYDVKM come from the germline V gene. The germline V and J ends were trimmed by 6 bases and 5 bases, with 16 bases remaining between them. This CDR3 has 15 amino acids. CDR3 nucleotides: TGTGCCAGCAGCACTGGGCAGGGGGGTACCGGGGAGCTGTTTTTT. Translation: CASSTGQGGTGELFF.

The chain links TRBV7-3 to TRBJ2-2; D not certain. Germline lookup yields CDR1 SGHTA and CDR2 FQGTGA. This CDR3 contains 13 residues. Trimming left V 5 bases short and J 5 bases short, with 9 bases between. The CDR3 loop is CASSKDGTGELFF. CDR3 nucleotides: TGTGCCAGCAGCAAAGACGGGACCGGGGAGCTGTTTTTT.

This rearrangement joins TRBV6-6 to TRBJ1-2; 7 nucleotides agree with TRBD1. Trimming removed 6 bases from V and 7 bases from J; junction bases left unmatched: 11. From germline, CDR1 is MNHNY and CDR2 SVGAGI (reference sequence). This CDR3 is 14 amino acids long. The CDR3 DNA follows: TGTGCCAGCAGGATGACAGGGATGTATAGTGGCTACACCTTC. Amino acids: CASRMTGMYSGYTF.

This rearrangement joins TRBV30 to TRBJ2-2, with D possibly being TRBD1 (5 bases). The V gene lost 2 bases and the J gene lost 6 bases, with 22 bases spanning the gap. CDR1 is GTSNPN, CDR2 SVGIG, per germline (reference sequence). The CDR3 extends over 17 amino acids. CDR3 loop: CAWSSRVPGFRSGELFF. CDR3 DNA: TGTGCCTGGAGTTCACGGGTTCCAGGGTTTCGCTCCGGGGAGCTGTTTTTT.

This chain joins TRBV5-5 and TRBJ1-1; D gene uncertain. The CDR3 has 13 residues. Germline V gene data show CDR1 as SGHKS and CDR2 as YYEKEE (reference sequence). Trimming stripped 2 bases from V and 5 bases from J, with 10 bases between. The DNA for the CDR3 is TGTGCCAGCAGCTTTGAACGTGGTACTGAAGCTTTCTTT. This codes for CASSFERGTEAFF.

The rearrangement uses TRBV11-2 and TRBJ2-3; 8 nucleotides match TRBD2. This CDR3 spans 16 amino acids. V trimming: 5 bases; J trimming: 0 bases; junction bases outside the gene matches: 7. Germline values: CDR1 SGHAT, CDR2 FQNNGV. Here the CDR3 reads CASSRLAGRSTDTQYF. CDR3 nucleotides: TGTGCCAGCAGCCGGTTAGCGGGGCGGAGCACAGATACGCAGTATTTT.

The genes are TRBV6-6 and TRBJ2-1; 10 bases line up with TRBD1. Trimming removed 2 bases from V and 8 bases from J; junction bases left unmatched: 6. This CDR3 is built from 15 residues. Germline-derived CDR1 and CDR2 are MNHNY and SVGAGI (reference sequence). This chain's CDR3 is CASSYTLTGGDEQFF. Here the CDR3 DNA reads TGTGCCAGCAGTTACACCCTGACAGGGGGCGATGAGCAGTTCTTC.

The rearrangement links TRBV4-3 to TRBJ1-2; D is unresolved. Trimming took off 6 bases at V and 0 bases at J, with 17 bases between the two ends. This CDR3 has 16 residues. Germline V gene lookup returns CDR1 LGHNA and CDR2 YSLEER. The CDR3 DNA reads TGCGCCAGCAGTTCATTCCTGGGAGAAGCTAACTATGGCTACACCTTC. This gives the protein CASSSFLGEANYGYTF.

V usage is TRBV11-2 and J usage is TRBJ2-1; D possibly corresponds to TRBD2 (5 bases). This CDR3 comprises 12 residues. From germline, CDR1 is SGHAT and CDR2 FQNNGV. Trimming removed 4 bases from V and 7 bases from J, with 8 bases in between. Here the CDR3 reads CASSSGLNEQFF. The CDR3 nucleotides read TGTGCCAGCAGCTCTGGACTGAATGAGCAGTTCTTC.

The chain carries TRBV21-1 and TRBJ2-1; the table's D call of TRBD2 was not tested on the DNA. TRBV21-1 is a pseudogene. The CDR3 totals 17 residues. The CDR3 reads CASSKGLAGSSYNEQFF. In DNA form, the CDR3 reads TGTGCCAGCAGCAAAGGACTAGCGGGTAGCTCCTACAATGAGCAGTTCTTC.

In its sample, this clone was seen a few times. V and J are TRBV29-1 and TRBJ2-3; D gene unclear. Trimming shortened V by 4 bases and J by 5 bases, and 7 bases separated the two germline ends. This CDR3 has 11 amino acids. Germline lookup yields CDR1 SQVTM and CDR2 ANQGSEA. Written as DNA, the CDR3 is TGCAGCGTTGTGCTTGGAGATACGCAGTATTTT. It yields the protein CSVVLGDTQYF.

This chain joins TRBV13 and TRBJ2-2; the D call may be TRBD1 or TRBD2 (5 bases each). The CDR3 spans 16 residues. The V and J ends lost 2 bases and 3 bases respectively, with 13 bases between them. The germline V gene encodes CDR1 PRHDT and CDR2 FYEKMQ (reference sequence). CDR3 sequence reads: CASSLSGLEDTGELFF. As DNA, the CDR3 is TGTGCCAGCAGCTTATCGGGGCTGGAGGACACCGGGGAGCTGTTTTTT. Drawing the rest from reference TRBV13 and TRBJ2-2, the complete variable domain is AAGVIQSPRHLIKEKRETATLKCYPIPRHDTVYWYQQGPGQDPQFLISFYEKMQSDKGSIPDRFSAQQFSDYHSELNMSSLELGDSALYFCASSLSGLEDTGELFFGEGSRLTVL.

This sequence joins TRBV7-3 and TRBJ1-2; D is unresolved. CDR1 is SGHTA and CDR2 is FQGTGA in the germline V gene. This CDR3 has 13 residues. Deletions cut 4 bases from V and 6 bases from J, with 12 bases between. CDR3 DNA sequence: TGTGCCAGCAGCTCCGGGCCAGTGGATGGCTACACCTTC. Translation gives CASSSGPVDGYTF.

The rearrangement links TRBV10-3 to TRBJ2-3, with 10 bases that match TRBD2. The CDR3 is 17 residues long. J gave up 2 bases and V 3 bases, and 8 bases lay outside the gene matches. CDR1 and CDR2 (germline): ENHRY, SYGVKD. Written as DNA, the CDR3 is TGTGCCATCAGTGACTCGGCTAGCGGGGGATCCACAGATACGCAGTATTTT. Translation gives CAISDSASGGSTDTQYF.

This chain connects TRBV15 to TRBJ2-1; 14 bases are shared with TRBD2. V lost 8 bases, J lost 13 bases, and 7 bases stayed unmatched. CDR3 length: 13 amino acids. Germline V CDR1 and CDR2: LNHNV, YYDKDF (reference sequence). The CDR3 nucleotides are TGTGCCACCTCTGGGACTAGCGGGAGAACACAGTTCTTC. This sequence encodes CATSGTSGRTQFF.